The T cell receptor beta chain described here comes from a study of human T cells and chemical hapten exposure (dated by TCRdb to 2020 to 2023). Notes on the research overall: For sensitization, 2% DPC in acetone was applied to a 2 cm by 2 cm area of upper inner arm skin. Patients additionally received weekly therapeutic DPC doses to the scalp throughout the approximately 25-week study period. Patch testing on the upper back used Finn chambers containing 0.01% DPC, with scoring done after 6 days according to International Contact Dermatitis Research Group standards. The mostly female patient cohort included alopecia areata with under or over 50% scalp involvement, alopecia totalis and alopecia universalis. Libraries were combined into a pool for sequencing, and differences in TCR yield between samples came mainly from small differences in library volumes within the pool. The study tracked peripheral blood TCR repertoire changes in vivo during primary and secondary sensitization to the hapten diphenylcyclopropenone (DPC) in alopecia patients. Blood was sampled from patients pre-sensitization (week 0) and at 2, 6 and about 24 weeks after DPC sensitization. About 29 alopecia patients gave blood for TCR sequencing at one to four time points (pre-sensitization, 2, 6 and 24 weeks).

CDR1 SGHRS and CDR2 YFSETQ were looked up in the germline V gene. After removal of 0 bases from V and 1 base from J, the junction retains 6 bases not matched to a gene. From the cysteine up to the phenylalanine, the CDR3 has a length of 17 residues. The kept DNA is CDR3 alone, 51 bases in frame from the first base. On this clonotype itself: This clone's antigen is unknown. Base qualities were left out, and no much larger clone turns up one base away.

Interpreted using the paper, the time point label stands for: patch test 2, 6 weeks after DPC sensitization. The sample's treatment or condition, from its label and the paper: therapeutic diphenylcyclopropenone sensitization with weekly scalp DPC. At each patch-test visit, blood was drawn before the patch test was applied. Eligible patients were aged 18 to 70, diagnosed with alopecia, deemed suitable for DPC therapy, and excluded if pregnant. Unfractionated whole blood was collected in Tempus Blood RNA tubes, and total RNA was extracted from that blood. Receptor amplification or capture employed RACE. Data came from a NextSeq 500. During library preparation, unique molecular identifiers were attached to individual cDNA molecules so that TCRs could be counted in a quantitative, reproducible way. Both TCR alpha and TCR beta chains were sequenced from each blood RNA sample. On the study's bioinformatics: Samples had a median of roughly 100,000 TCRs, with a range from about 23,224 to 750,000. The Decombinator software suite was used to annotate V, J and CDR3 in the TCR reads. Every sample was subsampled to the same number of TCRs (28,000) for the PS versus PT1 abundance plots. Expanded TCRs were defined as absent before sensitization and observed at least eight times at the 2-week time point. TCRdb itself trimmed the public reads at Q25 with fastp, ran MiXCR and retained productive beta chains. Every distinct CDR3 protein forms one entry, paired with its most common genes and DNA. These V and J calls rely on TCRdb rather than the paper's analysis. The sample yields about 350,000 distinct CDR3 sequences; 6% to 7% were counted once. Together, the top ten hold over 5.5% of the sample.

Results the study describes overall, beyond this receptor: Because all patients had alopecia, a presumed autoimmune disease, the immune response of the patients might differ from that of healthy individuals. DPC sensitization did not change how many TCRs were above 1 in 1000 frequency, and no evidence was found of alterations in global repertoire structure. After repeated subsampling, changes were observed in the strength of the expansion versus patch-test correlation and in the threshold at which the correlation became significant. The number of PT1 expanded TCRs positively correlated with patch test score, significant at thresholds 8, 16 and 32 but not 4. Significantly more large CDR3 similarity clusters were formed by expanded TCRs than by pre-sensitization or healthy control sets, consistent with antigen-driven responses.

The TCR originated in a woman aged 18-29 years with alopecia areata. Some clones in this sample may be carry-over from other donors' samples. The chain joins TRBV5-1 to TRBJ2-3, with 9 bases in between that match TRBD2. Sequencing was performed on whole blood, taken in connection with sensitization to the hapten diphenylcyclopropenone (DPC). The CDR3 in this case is CASSLAGVAGGTDTQYF. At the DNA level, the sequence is TGCGCCAGCAGCTTGGCCGGGGTAGCGGGGGGCACAGATACGCAGTATTTT.